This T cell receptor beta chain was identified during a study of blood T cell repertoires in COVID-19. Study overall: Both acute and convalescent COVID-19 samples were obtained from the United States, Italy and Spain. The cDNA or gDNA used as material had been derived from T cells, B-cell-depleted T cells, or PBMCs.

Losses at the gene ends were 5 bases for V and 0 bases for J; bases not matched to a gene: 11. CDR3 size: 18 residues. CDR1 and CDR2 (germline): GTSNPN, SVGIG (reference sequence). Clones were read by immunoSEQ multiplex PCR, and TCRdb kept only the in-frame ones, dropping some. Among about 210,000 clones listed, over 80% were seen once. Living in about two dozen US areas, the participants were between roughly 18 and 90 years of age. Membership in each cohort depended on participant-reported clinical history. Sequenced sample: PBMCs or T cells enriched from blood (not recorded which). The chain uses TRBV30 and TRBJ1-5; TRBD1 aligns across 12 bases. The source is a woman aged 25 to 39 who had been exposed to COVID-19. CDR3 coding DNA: TGTGCCTGGCCATGTTCCGGGACAGGGGGCCATAGCAATCAGCCCCAGCATTTT. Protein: CAWPCSGTGGHSNQPQHF. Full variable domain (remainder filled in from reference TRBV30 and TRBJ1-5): SQTIHQWPATLVQPVGSPLSLECTVEGTSNPNLYWYRQAAGRGLQLLFYSVGIGQISSEVPQNLSASRPQDRQFILSSKKLLLSDSGFYLCAWPCSGTGGHSNQPQHFGDGTRLSIL.